A selection of T cell receptor beta chains follows, all from one sample in a study of a mutant IDH1 vaccine in newly diagnosed glioma. Repertoires were generated with immunoSEQ multiplex PCR, while TCRdb's copy carries only in-frame clones and drops some. Here the sample spans 20,000 to 25,000 clones, approximately 86% being singletons. Material: PBMCs, obtained from a glioma patient treated with radiotherapy, temozolomide or both. The receptors come from a man in his forties with glioma. Both conserved end residues are part of each CDR3. The D gene is left open where the match is weak. Clone sizes are given selectively: once, few, many, or a class where the clone is expanded.

abundance	len	d_gene	v_gene	j_gene	CDR3aa	CDR3nt
-	13	-	TRBV10-1	TRBJ1-1	CASSRRQDTEAFF	TGCGCCAGCAGCCGAAGACAGGACACTGAAGCTTTCTTT
-	14	-	TRBV5-1	TRBJ1-2	CASSLGHSDYGYTF	TGCGCCAGCAGCTTAGGACATTCGGATTATGGCTACACCTTC
few	15	-	TRBV29-1	TRBJ2-2	CSARIGAVNTGELFF	TGCAGCGCCCGGATCGGCGCGGTCAACACCGGGGAGCTGTTTTTT
few	12	-	TRBV4-2	TRBJ2-1	CASSLTKNEQFF	TGTGCCAGCAGCCTGACTAAGAATGAGCAGTTCTTC
-	14	TRBD1	TRBV30	TRBJ1-4	CAWSTGTGNEKLFF	TGTGCCTGGAGTACCGGGACAGGCAATGAAAAACTGTTTTTT
-	13	TRBD1	TRBV4-3	TRBJ1-2	CASSQRQGWGYTF	TGCGCCAGCAGCCAGAGACAGGGTTGGGGCTACACCTTC
-	17	-	TRBV4-3	TRBJ2-3	CASSRLLGLERGDTQYF	TGCGCCAGCAGCCGCTTGCTGGGACTCGAAAGAGGAGATACGCAGTATTTT
-	13	-	TRBV4-3	TRBJ2-2	CASSQDRVGELFF	TGCGCCAGCAGCCAAGATCGCGTGGGGGAGCTGTTTTTT
-	15	-	TRBV4-1	TRBJ1-5	CASSQEQGSWQPQHF	TGCGCCAGCAGCCAGGAACAGGGCTCGTGGCAGCCCCAGCATTTT
-	14	-	TRBV5-5	TRBJ1-1	CASSLVGGNTEAFF	TGTGCCAGCAGCTTGGTAGGGGGTAACACTGAAGCTTTCTTT
-	14	TRBD2	TRBV29-1	TRBJ2-2	CSANLAGNTGELFF	TGCAGCGCCAACCTAGCGGGGAACACCGGGGAGCTGTTTTTT
once	15	-	TRBV5-4	TRBJ2-1	CASSGTGTQYNEQFF	TGTGCCAGCAGCGGGACCGGGACCCAGTACAATGAGCAGTTCTTC